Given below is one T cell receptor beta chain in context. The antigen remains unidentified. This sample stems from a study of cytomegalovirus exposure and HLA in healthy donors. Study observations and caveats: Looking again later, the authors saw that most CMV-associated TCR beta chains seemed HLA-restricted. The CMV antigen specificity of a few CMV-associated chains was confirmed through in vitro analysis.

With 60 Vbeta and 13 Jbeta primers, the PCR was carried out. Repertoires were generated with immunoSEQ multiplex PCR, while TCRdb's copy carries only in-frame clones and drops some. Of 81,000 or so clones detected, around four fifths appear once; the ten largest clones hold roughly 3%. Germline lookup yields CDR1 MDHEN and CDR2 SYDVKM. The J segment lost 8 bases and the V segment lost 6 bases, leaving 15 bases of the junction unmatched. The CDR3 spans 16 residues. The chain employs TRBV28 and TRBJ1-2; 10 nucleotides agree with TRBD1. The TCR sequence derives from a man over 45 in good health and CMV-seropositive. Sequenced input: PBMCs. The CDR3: CASRPPGDRGRRGYTF. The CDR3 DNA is TGTGCCAGCAGACCCCCGGGTGACAGGGGGCGCCGGGGCTACACCTTC.